Each of the 6 T cell receptor beta chains below was sequenced from the same sample in a study of identical twins. TCRdb used MiXCR to reprocess the 5' RACE reads, holding one entry per CDR3 protein. Here the sample spans some 600,000 distinct CDR3 sequences, under 8.5% being singletons. These data were also reused for a study on yellow fever vaccine responses in identical twins.

Specimen: PBMCs. The receptors originated from a woman aged 18-35 years in good health.

The V and J genes are TRBV20-1 and TRBJ2-7; 7 bases align to TRBD1. Germline CDR1 reads DFQATT; CDR2 reads SNEGSKA (reference sequence). The CDR3 length is 14 residues. V was pared by 5 bases and J by 4 bases, with 11 bases of the junction left unmatched. For the CDR3, the DNA is TGCAGTGCTCGCCCCCTTAAACAGGGGTACGAGCAGTACTTC. This encodes CSARPLKQGYEQYF.

This clonotype was counted only a few times. This sequence joins TRBV15 and TRBJ1-4; 9 bases line up with TRBD1. The germline V gene encodes CDR1 LNHNV and CDR2 YYDKDF (reference sequence). The CDR3 extends over 15 amino acids. V dropped 3 bases and J dropped 8; count of bases not matched to a gene: 7. CDR3 sequence: CATSRPGQGLEKLFF. Written as DNA, the CDR3 is TGTGCCACCAGCAGGCCGGGACAGGGTCTCGAAAAACTGTTTTTT.

This clonotype was detected a few times. The chain recombines TRBV11-2 with TRBJ1-5; D perhaps matches TRBD1 (5 bases). The CDR3 length is 14 residues. V was clipped by 0 bases and J by 9 bases, with 12 bases between them. Germline CDR1 and CDR2: SGHAT and FQNNGV. Here the CDR3 reads CASSLDPGPGPQHF. CDR3 sequence (DNA): TGTGCCAGCAGCTTAGATCCAGGGCCCGGGCCCCAGCATTTT.

The table lists this clonotype with many counts. CDR3 in amino acids: CSVVGGGTPNTGELFF. The CDR3 DNA follows: TGCAGCGTTGTTGGAGGAGGGACACCGAACACCGGGGAGCTGTTTTTT. The chain links TRBV29-1 to TRBJ2-2, with D tentatively TRBD1 or TRBD2 (6 bases each). Germline V gene data show CDR1 as SQVTM and CDR2 as ANQGSEA. V lost 4 bases and J 0 bases, leaving 15 bases between the germline ends. The CDR3 totals 16 residues.

The genes are TRBV12-3 or TRBV12-4 and TRBJ1-2, with TRBD1 identical over 7 bases. This CDR3 spans 15 amino acids. V was clipped by 2 bases and J by 6 bases; unmatched bases: 9. CDR3 loop: CASSLSSGGGNGYTF. The CDR3 region has the DNA TGTGCCAGCAGTTTAAGTTCAGGGGGTGGGAATGGCTACACCTTC.

V and J are TRBV12-3 or TRBV12-4 and TRBJ1-6, with D hard to call. The CDR3 is made up of 15 amino acids. Trimming pared 5 bases from V and 0 bases from J, leaving 8 bases between. The CDR3 loop reads CASSEKSSYNSPLHF. The DNA of the CDR3 is TGTGCCAGCAGTGAGAAGAGCTCCTATAATTCACCCCTCCACTTT.